The next 12 T cell receptor beta chains were all read from a single sample in a study of post-analysis software for immune sequencing data. Regarding the study as a whole: Patients showed TRBV5-6, TRBV5-1 and TRBV20-1 among four to six TRBV segments more frequent than in controls.

Which antigens these TCRs recognize remains unknown. Incorporated into the TCR beta cDNA libraries were unique molecular identifiers, which served to reduce PCR and sequencing biases. MiXCR, run by TCRdb on the PCR reads, gives a single entry per CDR3 protein. The data show about 430,000 distinct CDR3 sequences, approximately 38% seen once. Sequences were obtained from blood. The receptors derive from a girl aged 2-9 years with multiple sclerosis.

This clonotype has just a few counts. This chain uses TRBV20-1 with TRBJ2-1, with TRBD2 matching over 7 bases. V shed 0 bases, J shed 6 bases, and the junction held 11 bases outside the gene matches. Germline V gives CDR1 DFQATT, CDR2 SNEGSKA (reference sequence). This CDR3 is 16 amino acids long. Written as DNA, the CDR3 is TGCAGTGCTAGAGACAGAGGACTAGGACCCCTCAATGAGCAGTTCTTC. Its translation is CSARDRGLGPLNEQFF.

CDR3 loop: CASSPGDNYGYTF. DNA for the CDR3: TGTGCCAGCAGCCCCGGGGACAACTATGGCTACACCTTC. V usage is TRBV9 and J usage is TRBJ1-2; D perhaps matches TRBD1 (5 bases). The CDR3 is made up of 13 amino acids. Germline loops: CDR1 SGDLS, CDR2 YYNGEE. The germline V and J ends were trimmed by 4 bases and 2 bases, with 9 bases remaining between them.

This clonotype was detected a few times. This chain joins TRBV20-1 and TRBJ1-2; 8 bases agree with TRBD1. The V and J ends lost 6 bases and 4 bases, in that order; junction bases with no gene match: 7. The CDR3 contains 13 residues. From germline, CDR1 is DFQATT and CDR2 SNEGSKA (reference sequence). The CDR3 protein is CSAPTGGVYGYTF. CDR3 sequence (DNA): TGCAGTGCGCCCACAGGGGGGGTCTATGGCTACACCTTC.

Remarks on this clonotype: An end of the junction does not agree with germline; a read error may underlie this. The genes are TRBV28 and TRBJ2-7; D is perhaps TRBD2 (6 bases). Germline lookup yields CDR1 MDHEN and CDR2 SYDVKM. The CDR3 totals 15 residues. CDR3 sequence (DNA): TGTGCCAGCACCCCGCTGACTAGAGCACCAGCCATTCAGTATTTC. The encoded protein is CASTPLTRAPAIQYF. The full variable domain, in which reference TRBV28 and TRBJ2-7 provide the parts outside the CDR3, is DVKVTQSSRYLVKRTGEKVFLECVQDMDHENMFWYRQDPGLGLRLIYFSYDVKMKEKGDIPEGYSVSREKKERFSLILESASTNQTSMYLCASTPLTRAPAIQYFGPGTRLTVT.

The J gene is TRBJ1-2, the V gene TRBV28; no firm D call. Between the trimmed V and J ends, which lost 4 bases and 4 bases, there was a span of 13 bases. The CDR3 runs 14 residues. Looked up from germline, CDR1 is MDHEN and CDR2 is SYDVKM. The CDR3 region is CASSSRPAFYGYTF. CDR3 nucleotides: TGTGCCAGCAGTTCCAGGCCAGCCTTCTATGGCTACACCTTC.

This clonotype was detected only a few times. CDR3 nucleotide sequence: TGTGCCAGCAGCTTCTCGGGACAGGGGAACTACGAGCAGTACTTC. Encoded protein: CASSFSGQGNYEQYF. This sequence joins TRBV7-8 and TRBJ2-7, with 10 positions matching TRBD1. Germline V gene lookup returns CDR1 SGHVS and CDR2 FQNEAQ. The trim removed 3 bases at V and 3 bases at J, leaving 5 bases unmatched. The CDR3 has 15 amino acids.

The V and J genes are TRBV15 and TRBJ1-4; maybe TRBD1 (5 bases). The CDR3 sequence is 15 residues long. Germline loops: CDR1 LNHNV, CDR2 YYDKDF (reference sequence). Deletions cut 0 bases from V and 0 bases from J, with 5 bases between. As DNA, the CDR3 is TGTGCCACCAGCAGAGACAGGGCAACTAATGAAAAACTGTTTTTT. Translation gives CATSRDRATNEKLFF.

This clonotype was observed a few times. The V and J genes are TRBV10-3 and TRBJ2-7, with 10 bases matching TRBD2. V lost 8 bases and J lost 5; bases outside the gene matches: 15. The CDR3 runs 16 residues. Germline V CDR1 and CDR2: ENHRY, SYGVKD. Here the CDR3 reads CAISVRASGSSHEQYF. Written as DNA, the CDR3 is TGTGCCATCTCGGTTCGGGCTAGCGGGAGTAGCCACGAGCAGTACTTC.

The chain combines TRBV7-6 with TRBJ1-2; D possibly corresponds to TRBD1 (6 bases). CDR1 is SGHVS and CDR2 is FNYEAQ in the germline V gene. Trimming removed 2 bases from V and 7 bases from J, with 11 bases in between. This CDR3 has 13 residues. CDR3 protein: CASSLLGGGGYTF. CDR3 bases: TGTGCCAGCAGCTTATTGGGGGGCGGTGGCTACACCTTC.

The chain has TRBV4-1 and TRBJ2-5; 11 bases fit TRBD2. The CDR3 runs to 16 residues. The junction had 6 bases not matched to a gene; V was cut back by 4 bases and J by 2 bases. Germline CDR1 is MGHRA and CDR2 is YSYEKL. CDR3 in DNA: TGCGCCAGCAGCCGACCGGGACTAGCGGCTCAAGAGACCCAGTACTTC. Amino acids: CASSRPGLAAQETQYF.

This clonotype was found a few times. V and J are TRBV6-5 and TRBJ2-7, with 9 bases fitting TRBD1. After removal of 4 bases from V and 5 bases from J, the junction contained 9 bases not matched to a gene. Germline V lookup: CDR1 MNHEY, CDR2 SVGAGI. The CDR3 runs 15 residues. CDR3 in amino acids: CASSSPGTGTHEQYF. The CDR3 bases are TGTGCCAGCAGTTCCCCCGGGACAGGGACCCACGAGCAGTACTTC.

This clonotype has more than one count but fewer than ten. The gene calls are TRBV2 and TRBJ1-1, with a possible D match to TRBD1 (5 bases). The CDR3 is made up of 15 amino acids. Germline-derived CDR1 and CDR2 are SNHLY and FYNNEI. V was cut by 2 bases and J by 3 bases, with 13 bases left in between. This chain's CDR3 is CASSESTPGDTEAFF. Here the CDR3 DNA reads TGTGCCAGCAGTGAAAGCACCCCGGGGGACACTGAAGCTTTCTTT. The full variable domain, completed using reference TRBV2 and TRBJ1-1, is EPEVTQTPSHQVTQMGQEVILRCVPISNHLYFYWYRQILGQKVEFLVSFYNNEISEKSEIFDDQFSVERPDGSNFTLKIRSTKLEDSAMYFCASSESTPGDTEAFFGQGTRLTVV.